Sequencing of this T cell receptor beta chain was carried out in a study of blood T cell repertoires in COVID-19. Trimming left V 6 bases short and J 1 base short, with 9 bases between. The CDR3 has 13 amino acids. Assay: immunoSEQ multiplex PCR; the TCRdb copy retains only in-frame clones and omits some. The data contain tens of thousands of clones, around 90% of them singletons. The chain combines TRBV12-3 or TRBV12-4 with TRBJ1-2, with D possibly TRBD1 on 6 matching bases. The material sequenced was peripheral blood. The clonotype comes from a middle-aged man with active COVID-19. CDR3 protein: CASSLQGNYGYTF. The CDR3 nucleotides read TGTGCCAGCAGCCTACAGGGTAACTATGGCTACACCTTC.